The rows below give T cell receptor beta chains drawn from one sample of a study of cytomegalovirus exposure and HLA in healthy donors. Clones were sequenced by immunoSEQ multiplex PCR, and TCRdb holds only the in-frame ones, with some missing. The repertoire consists of fewer than 200,000 clones, with approximately 80% occurring once and the leading ten covering around 0.46%. Source material: PBMCs. These receptors all come from a woman between 50 and 59 years old in good health and CMV-seronegative. Both conserved end residues are part of each CDR3. Fields, in order: clone size, J gene, D gene, V gene, CDR3 DNA, CDR3 protein. D genes are given only for firm matches. A row's size may be missing; if present it is once, few, many or a size class.

clone size: .
J gene: TRBJ1-5
D gene: .
V gene: TRBV19
CDR3 DNA: TGTGCCAGTAGTCCCTCGGAGATCCGCAATCAGCCCCAGCATTTT
CDR3 protein: CASSPSEIRNQPQHF

clone size: .
J gene: TRBJ2-7
D gene: TRBD2
V gene: TRBV4-1
CDR3 DNA: TGCGCCAGCAGCCCTCGACTAGCGGGAGTGGGGGAGCAGTACTTC
CDR3 protein: CASSPRLAGVGEQYF

clone size: .
J gene: TRBJ2-7
D gene: .
V gene: TRBV19
CDR3 DNA: TGTGCCAGTAGTATGAGTACAGGGACGGGGGAGCAGTACTTC
CDR3 protein: CASSMSTGTGEQYF

clone size: few
J gene: TRBJ1-4
D gene: .
V gene: TRBV5-4
CDR3 DNA: TGTGCCAGCAGCCGCTCTGGGGGCTTGGGAGAAAAACTGTTTTTT
CDR3 protein: CASSRSGGLGEKLFF

clone size: .
J gene: TRBJ2-2
D gene: .
V gene: TRBV6-5
CDR3 DNA: TGTGCCAGCAGCCCTGCTAGTTGGCCCCCCGGGGAGCTGTTTTTT
CDR3 protein: CASSPASWPPGELFF

clone size: once
J gene: TRBJ1-5
D gene: TRBD1
V gene: TRBV28
CDR3 DNA: TGTGCCAGCAGGGGACAGGGGCTACATAGCAATCAGCCCCAGCATTTT
CDR3 protein: CASRGQGLHSNQPQHF

clone size: .
J gene: TRBJ1-1
D gene: TRBD1
V gene: TRBV5-6
CDR3 DNA: TGTGCCAGCAGCCTGACTTCCAAGGGGGCGAGGGCTGAAGCTTTCTTT
CDR3 protein: CASSLTSKGARAEAFF

clone size: .
J gene: TRBJ2-7
D gene: .
V gene: TRBV7-9
CDR3 DNA: TGTGCCAGCAGCTTAGCCCGGGGACACATCTACGAGCAGTACTTC
CDR3 protein: CASSLARGHIYEQYF

clone size: few
J gene: TRBJ2-5
D gene: .
V gene: TRBV28
CDR3 DNA: TGTGCCAGCAGCCCCGCCGGGGGAGAGACCCAGTACTTC
CDR3 protein: CASSPAGGETQYF

clone size: .
J gene: TRBJ2-1
D gene: .
V gene: TRBV20-1
CDR3 DNA: TGCAGTGCTACGGACTTCAATGAGCAGTTCTTC
CDR3 protein: CSATDFNEQFF

clone size: .
J gene: TRBJ2-5
D gene: .
V gene: TRBV18
CDR3 DNA: TGTGCCAGCTCACCATCAGGCGAGGAGACCCAGTACTTC
CDR3 protein: CASSPSGEETQYF

clone size: .
J gene: TRBJ2-1
D gene: .
V gene: TRBV6-1
CDR3 DNA: TGTGCCAGCAGTCTACTCGAAAGTGAGCAGTTCTTC
CDR3 protein: CASSLLESEQFF

clone size: .
J gene: TRBJ2-3
D gene: TRBD2
V gene: TRBV5-1
CDR3 DNA: TGCGCCAGCAGTCCACCGGGACTAGCGGGAGTAGATACGCAGTATTTT
CDR3 protein: CASSPPGLAGVDTQYF

clone size: .
J gene: TRBJ2-5
D gene: TRBD2
V gene: TRBV28
CDR3 DNA: TGTGCCAGCAGGACAACCGGGACTAGCGGGGAAGAGACCCAGTACTTC
CDR3 protein: CASRTTGTSGEETQYF

clone size: once
J gene: TRBJ1-1
D gene: TRBD1
V gene: TRBV5-1
CDR3 DNA: TGCGCCAGCAGCCCGACAGGGCAGAACACTGAAGCTTTCTTT
CDR3 protein: CASSPTGQNTEAFF

clone size: once
J gene: TRBJ1-1
D gene: .
V gene: TRBV28
CDR3 DNA: TGTGCCAGCAGTCTACTGACAGAGCCTGAAGCTTTCTTT
CDR3 protein: CASSLLTEPEAFF

clone size: .
J gene: TRBJ2-7
D gene: TRBD1
V gene: TRBV5-1
CDR3 DNA: TGCGCCAGCAGCCACAGGGGCGACGAGCAGTACTTC
CDR3 protein: CASSHRGDEQYF

clone size: .
J gene: TRBJ2-1
D gene: TRBD1
V gene: TRBV5-6
CDR3 DNA: TGTGCCAGCAGCTTGTTAGGGACAGACAATGAGCAGTTCTTC
CDR3 protein: CASSLLGTDNEQFF

clone size: once
J gene: TRBJ1-1
D gene: .
V gene: TRBV27
CDR3 DNA: TGTGCCAGCAGTTTACGGCAGGGGATGAACACTGAAGCTTTCTTT
CDR3 protein: CASSLRQGMNTEAFF

clone size: .
J gene: TRBJ2-6
D gene: .
V gene: TRBV6-5
CDR3 DNA: TGTGCCAGCAGGCGAGGACACTCTGGGGCCAACGTCCTGACTTTC
CDR3 protein: CASRRGHSGANVLTF

clone size: .
J gene: TRBJ2-4
D gene: TRBD2
V gene: TRBV2
CDR3 DNA: TGTGCCAGCAGCCGCCGGGAGGGACTAGCCAAAAACATTCAGTACTTC
CDR3 protein: CASSRREGLAKNIQYF

clone size: .
J gene: TRBJ1-3
D gene: TRBD1
V gene: TRBV19
CDR3 DNA: TGTGCCAGGGGAATTCCCGGGACAGGGAATGACTCTGGAAACACCATATATTTT
CDR3 protein: CARGIPGTGNDSGNTIYF

clone size: .
J gene: TRBJ2-1
D gene: .
V gene: TRBV19
CDR3 DNA: TGTGCCAGTAGTGGTTCGTCGGGAGTGGGAGAGCAGTTCTTC
CDR3 protein: CASSGSSGVGEQFF

clone size: .
J gene: TRBJ2-3
D gene: .
V gene: TRBV18
CDR3 DNA: TGTGCCAGCTCACCACGGCAGGGCTCTTCAGATACGCAGTATTTT
CDR3 protein: CASSPRQGSSDTQYF

clone size: .
J gene: TRBJ1-4
D gene: TRBD1
V gene: TRBV5-6
CDR3 DNA: TGTGCCAGCAGCGCACCCTACGTAGGGGGCCGTGATGAAAAACTGCTTTTT
CDR3 protein: CASSAPYVGGRDEKLLF